Detailed here is one TCR beta chain. This clone was picked up a small number of times. Its antigen target is currently unknown. Base quality data are lacking; no much larger clone is found one base away. This specimen belongs to a study of cytomegalovirus exposure and HLA in healthy donors (dated by TCRdb to the late 2010s). For context, the study as a whole: A later analysis indicated that the 95 to 150 validation repertoires were generated on the platform also employed for the approximately 670 repertoires of the first cohort. Along with the roughly 700-subject first cohort, a separate validation cohort of over a hundred different subjects was used. To predict cytomegalovirus infection status, the study combined high-throughput TCR immunosequencing, statistical association of individual TCRs with disease status, and machine learning. The study aimed to test whether signatures of past pathogen exposure could be identified by cataloging public T cell receptors. The paper as a whole reports these results and caveats: Most TCR sequences were seen in very few donors, while some public TCRs were found in many individuals. Three of the identified cytomegalovirus-associated TCR beta chains were confirmed in vitro to be specific for cytomegalovirus antigens. The authors suggested that the approach could potentially be extended to other disease states and immunological phenotypes. Cytomegalovirus status was reported to be diagnosed by the classifier with high specificity and sensitivity in both the original and validation cohorts. A later analysis found that TCRs clustered in the first cohort also tended to co-occur in the roughly 120 validation repertoires, with approximately 94% of cluster scores above 0. A later analysis had no HLA typing for the validation cohort, so co-occurrence there was scored across all 110 or so repertoires. The study gave a list of 150 to 200 TCR beta chains associated with cytomegalovirus.

CDR1 and CDR2, per the germline V gene (reference sequence), are LNHDA and SQIVND. From the cysteine through the phenylalanine, the CDR3 covers 13 amino acids. Just the 39-base CDR3 DNA is kept, in frame starting at base 1. Germline trimming: 10 bases from V, 4 bases from J; junction bases outside gene matches: 6. The donors belonged to the validation cohort of over a hundred subjects, which was separate from the 666-subject first cohort. The method was the immunoSEQ multiplex PCR assay. The authors' analysis ran thus. A statistical classification framework was built to diagnose cytomegalovirus status from the catalog of TCR beta chain sequences. TCRdb obtained this table from immuneACCESS and retained in-frame rearrangements with V and J assigned. These tables miss some clones; where compared with another copy, unresolved V genes account for less than half of the shortfall, and the remainder is unexplained. Clonal size and the V and J genes are those of that table, whereas D and trimming came from the DNA. The sample table contains 150,000 or so clones; only one count was recorded for about 82% of them. The ten largest make up 2% to 2.5% of the sample.

Sequencing was performed on PBMCs. The rearranged segments are TRBV19 and TRBJ2-1, with TRBD2 matching 8 junction bases. This receptor was identified in a human donor in good health. The CDR3 sequence is CATGGGRYNEQFF. The DNA sequence follows: TGTGCCACCGGCGGGGGGCGATACAATGAGCAGTTCTTC.